One and the same sample provided the 20 T cell receptor beta chains below, sequenced in a study of T cell responses to AZD1222 COVID-19 vaccine. The repertoire was sequenced with immunoSEQ multiplex PCR; TCRdb's copy has only in-frame clones and lacks some. The repertoire holds about 270,000 clones, 94% seen once, with less than 0.6% in the top ten. The specimen was peripheral blood, collected 28 days after the second AZD1222 dose. These receptors were taken from an adult who received the AZD1222 COVID-19 vaccine.

The chain uses TRBV4-3 and TRBJ2-2, with no clear D. Deletions cut 7 bases from V and 11 bases from J, with 20 bases between. Germline lookup yields CDR1 LGHNA and CDR2 YSLEER. The CDR3 is 14 amino acids. The CDR3 DNA follows: TGCGCCAGCACAAAACGAGGACCCGATGTCGAGCTGTTTTTT. Protein sequence: CASTKRGPDVELFF.

V usage is TRBV3-1 (or the pseudogene TRBV3-2) and J usage is TRBJ1-6; D gene unclear. CDR3 size: 13 residues. The germline gives CDR1 LGHDT, CDR2 YNNKEL (reference sequence). Trimming stripped 2 bases from V and 5 bases from J, with 4 bases between. DNA of the CDR3: TGTGCCAGCAGCCAACCGGATAATTCACCCCTCCACTTT. It yields the protein CASSQPDNSPLHF.

CDR3 in amino acids: CASSLDIVGGRSPLHF. Written as DNA, the CDR3 is TGCGCCAGCAGCTTGGACATTGTAGGAGGGAGATCACCCCTCCACTTT. The chain couples TRBV5-1 to TRBJ1-6; unclear D gene. CDR1 is SGHRS and CDR2 is YFSETQ in the germline V gene. The length of the CDR3 is 16 residues. Trimming cost V 0 bases and J 10 bases, with 17 bases left between them.

The chain recombines TRBV2 with TRBJ1-1; a possible D gene is TRBD1 (5 bases). The ends were cut back, 4 bases at V and 3 bases at J, with 9 bases in the middle. The CDR3 sequence is 13 residues long. Germline V gene lookup returns CDR1 SNHLY and CDR2 FYNNEI. The CDR3: CASSAREDTEAFF. The CDR3 region has the DNA TGTGCCAGCAGTGCCAGGGAGGACACTGAAGCTTTCTTT.

The chain recombines TRBV9 with TRBJ1-3; TRBD1 is a possible D gene (6 bases). Per germline, CDR1 SGDLS and CDR2 YYNGEE. V gave up 3 bases and J gave up 0 bases, with 10 bases separating them. The CDR3 covers 15 residues. Here the CDR3 DNA reads TGTGCCAGCAGCGCTACAGGGAACTCTGGAAACACCATATATTTT. It translates to CASSATGNSGNTIYF. Looking up the rest from reference TRBV9 and TRBJ1-3 gives the full variable domain: DSGVTQTPKHLITATGQRVTLRCSPRSGDLSVYWYQQSLDQGLQFLIQYYNGEERAKGNILERFSAQQFPDLHSELNLSSLELGDSALYFCASSATGNSGNTIYFGEGSWLTVV.

CDR3 sequence (DNA): TGTGCCAGCAAGAAAAATCCTGCAACTAATGAAAAACTGTTTTTT. Its protein is CASKKNPATNEKLFF. The chain combines TRBV6-5 with TRBJ1-4; no clear D. Germline V gives CDR1 MNHEY, CDR2 SVGAGI. Trimming removed 7 bases from V and 0 bases from J, with 12 bases in between. The CDR3 totals 15 residues.

The J gene is TRBJ1-4, the V gene TRBV2; D is unresolved. The CDR3 sequence is 13 residues long. Germline V gene sequence: CDR1 SNHLY, CDR2 FYNNEI. The V gene lost 8 bases and the J gene lost 7 bases, with 14 bases spanning the gap. The CDR3 DNA follows: TGTGCCAGCGTGCGAGGTGTGGGTGAAAAACTGTTTTTT. This translates into CASVRGVGEKLFF.

The chain carries TRBV7-6 and TRBJ2-7, with 11 bases identical to TRBD1. Germline trimming cut 3 bases from V and 3 bases from J; bases unmatched to any gene: 4. The CDR3 covers 15 residues. CDR1 is SGHVS and CDR2 is FNYEAQ in the germline V gene. This CDR3 is CASSLDRGHGYEQYF. In DNA, the CDR3 is TGTGCCAGCAGCTTGGACAGGGGGCATGGCTACGAGCAGTACTTC.

This clone has just one count. The chain recombines TRBV14 with TRBJ2-1; 9 bases align to TRBD1. Germline V lookup: CDR1 SGHDN, CDR2 FVKESK. After removal of 1 base from V and 6 bases from J, the junction contained 4 bases not matched to a gene. The CDR3 extends over 15 amino acids. The CDR3 DNA is TGTGCCAGCAGCCAAGTGGGGACAGGGCGCAATGAGCAGTTCTTC. Residues: CASSQVGTGRNEQFF.

This sequence joins TRBV19 and TRBJ2-1, with 8 bases identical to TRBD2. Germline trimming cut 1 base from V and 7 bases from J; bases unmatched to any gene: 6. CDR1 and CDR2 from the germline V gene are LNHDA and SQIVND (reference sequence). This CDR3 has 15 residues. The CDR3 DNA sequence: TGTGCCAGTAGTATAGGAAGCGGGGGTTTTAATGAGCAGTTCTTC. Translated: CASSIGSGGFNEQFF.

The chain uses TRBV2 and TRBJ1-5, with 8 bases fitting TRBD1. The CDR3 length is 14 residues. Unmatched junction bases numbered 7, after V lost 5 bases and J lost 7 bases. Germline values: CDR1 SNHLY, CDR2 FYNNEI. The CDR3 spells CASSSTGDRQPQHF. In DNA, the CDR3 is TGTGCCAGCAGTTCGACAGGGGATCGGCAGCCCCAGCATTTT.

The rearrangement joins TRBV4-3 to TRBJ2-7; possibly TRBD1 for D (6 bases). The germline gives CDR1 LGHNA, CDR2 YSLEER. V was pared by 4 bases and J by 0 bases, with 13 bases between. CDR3 length: 15 amino acids. The CDR3 bases are TGCGCCAGCAGCCTATACACAGGGAGCTCCTACGAGCAGTACTTC. Translating it yields CASSLYTGSSYEQYF.

The chain uses TRBV7-3 and TRBJ2-1; 8 bases align to TRBD2. J was trimmed by 9 bases and V by 5 bases; bases with no gene match: 6. Germline-derived CDR1 and CDR2 are SGHTA and FQGTGA. The CDR3 spans 13 residues. The CDR3: CASSTPGGGEQFF. CDR3 sequence (DNA): TGTGCCAGCAGCACGCCGGGAGGGGGTGAGCAGTTCTTC.

V and J are TRBV27 and TRBJ1-1; the match to TRBD1 covers 7 bases. V lost 7 bases and J lost 1; bases outside the gene matches: 6. This CDR3 comprises 14 residues. CDR1 is MNHEY and CDR2 is SMNVEV in the germline V gene (reference sequence). The CDR3: CASTRQGPNTEAFF. CDR3 in DNA: TGTGCCAGCACCAGACAGGGCCCGAACACTGAAGCTTTCTTT.

The CDR3 reads CSVATEKTEAFF. The DNA of the CDR3 is TGCAGCGTGGCCACGGAGAAGACTGAAGCTTTCTTT. V gene TRBV29-1 combines with J gene TRBJ1-1; D is ambiguous. Germline lookup yields CDR1 SQVTM and CDR2 ANQGSEA. The CDR3 spans 12 residues. V was clipped by 6 bases and J by 5 bases, with 13 bases between them.

The CDR3 loop reads CASSFAPDGYTF. The CDR3, as DNA: TGTGCCAGCAGTTTTGCACCCGATGGCTACACCTTC. This chain connects TRBV12-3 or TRBV12-4 to TRBJ1-2; no firm D call. The CDR3 has 12 residues. The V gene lost 3 bases and the J gene lost 6 bases, with 8 bases spanning the gap.

The chain uses TRBV10-3 and TRBJ2-7; D unresolved. Trimming removed 2 bases at V and 2 bases at J, with 1 base between. The germline gives CDR1 ENHRY, CDR2 SYGVKD. The CDR3 runs to 11 residues. CDR3 nucleotides: TGTGCCATCAGTGAGGCCTACGAGCAGTACTTC. It codes for CAISEAYEQYF.

The chain links TRBV11-2 to TRBJ1-2; 8 nucleotides agree with TRBD1. Germline V gives CDR1 SGHAT, CDR2 FQNNGV. The CDR3 runs to 14 residues. Germline trimming cut 5 bases from V and 4 bases from J; bases unmatched to any gene: 6. CDR3 loop: CASSLTTGGYGYTF. CDR3 DNA: TGTGCCAGCAGCCTTACAACAGGGGGCTATGGCTACACCTTC.

This sequence joins TRBV5-1 and TRBJ1-5; a weak D match, TRBD1 (5 bases). Germline CDR1 is SGHRS and CDR2 is YFSETQ. This CDR3 is 16 amino acids long. The V end was cut by 4 bases, the J end by 0 bases, with 14 bases between. This CDR3 is CASSPGGTDSNQPQHF. CDR3 nucleotide sequence: TGCGCCAGCAGCCCGGGGGGGACTGATAGCAATCAGCCCCAGCATTTT.

J is TRBJ1-2 and V is TRBV15; no clear D. Germline V gene sequence: CDR1 LNHNV, CDR2 YYDKDF (reference sequence). The CDR3 consists of 15 residues. V was shortened by 0 bases and J by 4 bases, with 12 bases between the two germline ends. CDR3: CATSRDTGERYGYTF. In DNA form, the CDR3 reads TGTGCCACCAGCAGAGATACCGGGGAACGCTATGGCTACACCTTC.